There are many counts of the clone carrying this T cell receptor (beta chain). Its matching antigen is unknown. The entry originates in a study of Graves' ophthalmopathy and Graves' hyperthyroidism. The study enrolled ophthalmopathy donors with moderate-to-severe activity, CAS ≥3, NOSPECS ≥4 and duration under 3 months. The study excluded patients with other autoimmune diseases, uncontrolled infections, pregnancy or lactation. Diagnosis used clinical symptoms, serum thyroxine, TRAb, thyroid ultrasound and orbital computed tomography. Beta-chain TCR CDR3 regions were amplified from RNA transcripts. The authors performed first-round RT-PCR with HTBI primers and then a second-round multiplex PCR. Each CDR3 protein is one row after TCRdb ran MiXCR on the multiplex PCR reads. Altogether roughly 220,000 distinct CDR3 sequences are present, 45% to 55% being singletons, with the ten largest covering less than 50%.

This CDR3 region has 15 residues. Germline V CDR1 and CDR2: SGHVS, FQNEAQ. The germline V and J ends were trimmed by 0 bases and 6 bases, with 11 bases remaining between them. Study conclusions and caveats: Blood also contained most of the expanded thyroid clonotypes above 0.001 frequency.

This clonotype was obtained from an adult man with Graves' ophthalmopathy. The V and J genes are TRBV7-8 and TRBJ1-4; unclear D gene. Sequencing was carried out using peripheral blood. The CDR3: CASSLATGGHEKLFF. The CDR3, as DNA: TGTGCCAGCAGCTTAGCGACGGGAGGACATGAAAAACTGTTTTTT.